Listed here is a single T cell receptor beta chain. This table comes from immunoSEQ multiplex PCR, and its TCRdb copy is limited to in-frame clones, with some not included. The repertoire holds about half a million clones, with 70% to 90% as singletons. From germline, CDR1 is SGHNT and CDR2 YYREEE (reference sequence). Losses at the gene ends were 0 bases for V and 6 bases for J; bases not matched to a gene: 7. This CDR3 contains 17 residues. This entry comes from a study of blood T cell repertoires in COVID-19. This sequence originates from a human donor in a cohort sampled during active COVID-19. J is TRBJ2-1 and V is TRBV5-4; TRBD2 aligns across 12 bases. Source material: peripheral blood. This CDR3 is CASSLARLAGVVNEQFF. CDR3 sequence (DNA): TGTGCCAGCAGCTTGGCGCGACTAGCGGGAGTAGTCAATGAGCAGTTCTTC.